The rows below give T cell receptor beta chains drawn from one sample of a study of glioma-infiltrating T cells after dendritic cell vaccination. The table came from immunoSEQ multiplex PCR; TCRdb's copy has only in-frame clones and leaves some out. The sample has about 50,000 clones, about 88% seen once; the top ten hold roughly 5%. The starting material was blood, obtained after dendritic cell vaccination. Every receptor here comes from a human donor with glioblastoma. CDR3s include the opening cysteine and the closing phenylalanine or tryptophan. The D gene is left open where the match is weak. The size entry is marked missing in some rows and otherwise reads once, few, many or a size class.

>TRBJ2-3|-|-|TRBV7-9
CASSAPDTSFTDTQYF
TGTGCCAGCAGCGCCCCGGACACCTCTTTCACAGATACGCAGTATTTT
>TRBJ2-2|-|TRBD2|TRBV27
CASSFRDLKTRGGTGELFF
TGTGCCAGCAGTTTTAGGGACCTAAAAACAAGGGGAGGGACCGGGGAGCTGTTTTTT
>TRBJ1-5|-|TRBD1|TRBV30
CAWSVQGNQPQHF
TGTGCCTGGAGTGTACAGGGGAATCAGCCCCAGCATTTT
>TRBJ2-3|-|TRBD2|TRBV5-1
CASSFGLAGVRTDTQYF
TGCGCCAGCAGCTTCGGACTAGCGGGAGTAAGGACAGATACGCAGTATTTT
>TRBJ2-2|-|TRBD1|TRBV5-1
CASSLEYRGPNTGELFF
TGCGCCAGCAGCTTGGAGTACAGGGGGCCGAACACCGGGGAGCTGTTTTTT
>TRBJ2-3|-|-|TRBV6-6
CASSYPLRSGDTQYF
TGTGCCAGCAGTTACCCTCTCCGGAGCGGGGATACGCAGTATTTT
>TRBJ2-3|-|TRBD1|TRBV7-3
CASSLTGTGRGGDTQYF
TGTGCCAGCAGCCTTACCGGGACAGGGAGGGGTGGCGATACGCAGTATTTT
>TRBJ1-1|once|-|TRBV9
CASSVGDSQGGAEAFF
TGTGCCAGCAGCGTAGGGGACTCGCAGGGAGGGGCTGAAGCTTTCTTT
>TRBJ1-1|-|-|TRBV7-9
CASSHPWGEHQTEAFF
TGTGCCAGCAGCCACCCTTGGGGGGAGCATCAAACTGAAGCTTTCTTT
>TRBJ2-7|-|-|TRBV28
CASSSTPESLGQYF
TGTGCCAGCAGCTCAACCCCCGAGTCTCTTGGGCAGTACTTC